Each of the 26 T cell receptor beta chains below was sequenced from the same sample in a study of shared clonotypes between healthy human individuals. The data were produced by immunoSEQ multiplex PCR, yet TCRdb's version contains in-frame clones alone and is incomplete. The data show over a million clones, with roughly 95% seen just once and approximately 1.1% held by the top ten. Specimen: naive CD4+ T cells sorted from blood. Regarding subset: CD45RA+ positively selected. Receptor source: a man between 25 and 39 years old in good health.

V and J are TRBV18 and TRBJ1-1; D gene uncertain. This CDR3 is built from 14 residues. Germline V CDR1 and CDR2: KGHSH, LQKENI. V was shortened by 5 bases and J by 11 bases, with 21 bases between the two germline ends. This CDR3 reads CASSRDWAPVAAFF. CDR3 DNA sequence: TGTGCCAGCTCAAGAGATTGGGCCCCCGTCGCCGCTTTCTTT.

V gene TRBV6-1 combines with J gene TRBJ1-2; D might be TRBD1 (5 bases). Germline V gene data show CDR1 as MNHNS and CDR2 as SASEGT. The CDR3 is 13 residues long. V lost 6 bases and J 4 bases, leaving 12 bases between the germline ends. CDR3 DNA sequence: TGTGCCAGCAGCTCCGGGACTGTCTATGGCTACACCTTC. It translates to CASSSGTVYGYTF.

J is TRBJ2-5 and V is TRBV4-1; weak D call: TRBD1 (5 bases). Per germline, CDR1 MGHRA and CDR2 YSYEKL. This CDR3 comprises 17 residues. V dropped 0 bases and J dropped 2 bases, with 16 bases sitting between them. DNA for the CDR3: TGCGCCAGCAGCCAAGATCCCGTAGGGGTTTCGCAAGAGACCCAGTACTTC. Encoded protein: CASSQDPVGVSQETQYF.

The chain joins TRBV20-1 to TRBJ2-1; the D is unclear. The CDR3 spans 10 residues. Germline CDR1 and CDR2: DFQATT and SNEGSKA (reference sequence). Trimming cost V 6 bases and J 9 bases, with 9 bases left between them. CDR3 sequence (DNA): TGCAGTGCAGAAGACGGTGAGCAGTTCTTC. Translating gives CSAEDGEQFF.

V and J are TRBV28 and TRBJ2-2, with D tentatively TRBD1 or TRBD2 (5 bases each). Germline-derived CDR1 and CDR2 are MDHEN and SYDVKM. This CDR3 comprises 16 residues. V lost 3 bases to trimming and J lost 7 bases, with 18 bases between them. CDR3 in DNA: TGTGCCAGCAGTTTTCCCGGGACGGTTCGTGGCGGGGAGCTGTTTTTT. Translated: CASSFPGTVRGGELFF.

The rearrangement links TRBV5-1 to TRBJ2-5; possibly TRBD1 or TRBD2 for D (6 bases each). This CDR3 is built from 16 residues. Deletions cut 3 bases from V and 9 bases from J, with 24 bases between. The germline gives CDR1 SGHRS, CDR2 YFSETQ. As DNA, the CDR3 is TGCGCCAGCAGCTCCGTCACGGGGGCAGGGGTTGGGGCCCAGTACTTC. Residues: CASSSVTGAGVGAQYF.

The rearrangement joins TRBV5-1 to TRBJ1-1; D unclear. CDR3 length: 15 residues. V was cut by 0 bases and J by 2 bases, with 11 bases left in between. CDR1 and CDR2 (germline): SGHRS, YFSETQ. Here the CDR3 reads CASSLELTVNTEAFF. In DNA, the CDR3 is TGCGCCAGCAGCTTGGAATTGACCGTAAACACTGAAGCTTTCTTT.

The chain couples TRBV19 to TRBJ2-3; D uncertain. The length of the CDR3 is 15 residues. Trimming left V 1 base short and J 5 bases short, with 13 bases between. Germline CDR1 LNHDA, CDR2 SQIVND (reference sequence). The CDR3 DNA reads TGTGCCAGTAGTATAGTCCACCCCTTCGGAGATACGCAGTATTTT. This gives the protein CASSIVHPFGDTQYF.

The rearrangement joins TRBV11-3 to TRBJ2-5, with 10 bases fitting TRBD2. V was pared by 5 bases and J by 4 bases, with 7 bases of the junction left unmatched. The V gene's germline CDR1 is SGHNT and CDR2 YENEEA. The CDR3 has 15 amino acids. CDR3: CASSKSGRGIETQYF. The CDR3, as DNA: TGTGCCAGCAGCAAGAGCGGGAGGGGGATAGAGACCCAGTACTTC.

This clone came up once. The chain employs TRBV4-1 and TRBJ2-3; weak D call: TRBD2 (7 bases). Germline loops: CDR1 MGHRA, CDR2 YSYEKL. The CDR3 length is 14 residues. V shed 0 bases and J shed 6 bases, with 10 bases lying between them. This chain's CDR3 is CASSQDRGADTQYF. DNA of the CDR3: TGCGCCAGCAGCCAAGATCGGGGGGCCGATACGCAGTATTTT.

CDR3 DNA sequence: TGTGCCAGCAGTCCCTTCCGACTAGCGGCTCACTACAATGAGCAGTTCTTC. Its protein is CASSPFRLAAHYNEQFF. The genes are TRBV27 and TRBJ2-1, with 9 bases aligning to TRBD2. Looked up from germline, CDR1 is MNHEY and CDR2 is SMNVEV (reference sequence). Trimming cost V 5 bases and J 3 bases; bases outside gene matches: 11. The CDR3 has 17 amino acids.

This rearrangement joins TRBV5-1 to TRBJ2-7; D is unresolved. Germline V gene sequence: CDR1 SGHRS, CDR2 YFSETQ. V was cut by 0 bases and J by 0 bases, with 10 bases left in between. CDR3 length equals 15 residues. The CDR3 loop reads CASSLVASSSYEQYF. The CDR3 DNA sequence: TGCGCCAGCAGCTTGGTAGCCTCTAGCTCCTACGAGCAGTACTTC.

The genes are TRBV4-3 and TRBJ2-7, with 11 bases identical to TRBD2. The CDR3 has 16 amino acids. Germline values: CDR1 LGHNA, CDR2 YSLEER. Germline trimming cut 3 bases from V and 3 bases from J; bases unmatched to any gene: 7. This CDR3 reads CASSQLSGRASYEQYF. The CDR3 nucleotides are TGCGCCAGCAGCCAGCTTAGCGGGAGGGCCAGCTACGAGCAGTACTTC.

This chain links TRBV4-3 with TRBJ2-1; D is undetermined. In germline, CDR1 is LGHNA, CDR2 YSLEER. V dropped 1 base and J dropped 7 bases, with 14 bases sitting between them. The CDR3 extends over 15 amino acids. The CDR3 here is CASSQVRTILNEQFF. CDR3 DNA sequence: TGCGCCAGCAGCCAAGTTCGGACGATTTTGAATGAGCAGTTCTTC.

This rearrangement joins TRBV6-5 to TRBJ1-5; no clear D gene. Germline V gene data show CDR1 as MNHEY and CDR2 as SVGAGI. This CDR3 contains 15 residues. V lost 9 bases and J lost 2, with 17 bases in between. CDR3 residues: CASRHTSGGNQPQHF. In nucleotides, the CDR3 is TGTGCCAGTAGACACACAAGTGGCGGCAATCAGCCCCAGCATTTT.

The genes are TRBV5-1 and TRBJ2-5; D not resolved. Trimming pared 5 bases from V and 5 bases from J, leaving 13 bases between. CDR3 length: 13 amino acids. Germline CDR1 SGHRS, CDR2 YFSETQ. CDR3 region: CASSPDWRETQYF. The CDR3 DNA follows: TGCGCCAGCAGTCCAGACTGGCGGGAGACCCAGTACTTC.

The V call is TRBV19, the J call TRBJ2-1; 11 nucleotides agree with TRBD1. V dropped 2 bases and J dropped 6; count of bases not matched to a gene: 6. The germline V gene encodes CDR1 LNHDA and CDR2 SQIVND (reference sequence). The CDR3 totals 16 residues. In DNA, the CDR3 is TGTGCCAGTAGTATACTAGGGACAGGGGGGCCCAATGAGCAGTTCTTC. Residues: CASSILGTGGPNEQFF.

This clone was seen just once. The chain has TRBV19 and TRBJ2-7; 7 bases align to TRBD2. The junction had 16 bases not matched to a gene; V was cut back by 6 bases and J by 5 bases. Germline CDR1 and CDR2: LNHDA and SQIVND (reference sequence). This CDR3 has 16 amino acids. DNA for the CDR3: TGTGCCAGTAGCCACGTCGGGGGGACGAGGCTACACGAGCAGTACTTC. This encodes CASSHVGGTRLHEQYF.

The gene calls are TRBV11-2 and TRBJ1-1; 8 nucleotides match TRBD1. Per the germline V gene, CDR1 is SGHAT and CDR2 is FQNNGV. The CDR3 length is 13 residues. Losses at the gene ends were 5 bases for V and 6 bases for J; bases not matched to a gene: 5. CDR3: CASSRDRGPEAFF. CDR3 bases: TGTGCCAGCAGCCGTGACAGGGGTCCTGAAGCTTTCTTT.

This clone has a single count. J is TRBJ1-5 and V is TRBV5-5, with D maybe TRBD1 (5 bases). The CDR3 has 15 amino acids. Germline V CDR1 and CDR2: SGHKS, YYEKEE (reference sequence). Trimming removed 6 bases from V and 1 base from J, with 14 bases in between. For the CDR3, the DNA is TGTGCCAGCACCTGGGGTCGGGACAGCAATCAGCCCCAGCATTTT. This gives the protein CASTWGRDSNQPQHF.

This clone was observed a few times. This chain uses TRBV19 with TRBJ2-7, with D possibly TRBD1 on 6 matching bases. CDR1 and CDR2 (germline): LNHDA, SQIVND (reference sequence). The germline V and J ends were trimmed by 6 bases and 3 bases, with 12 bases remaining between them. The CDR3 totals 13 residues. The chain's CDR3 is CASRQGPSYEQYF. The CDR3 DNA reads TGTGCCAGTAGACAGGGACCCAGCTACGAGCAGTACTTC.

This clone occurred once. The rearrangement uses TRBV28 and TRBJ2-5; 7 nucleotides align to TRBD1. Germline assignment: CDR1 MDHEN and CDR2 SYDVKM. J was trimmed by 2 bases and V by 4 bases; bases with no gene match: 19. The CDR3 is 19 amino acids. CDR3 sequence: CASSSFFGQVRTRQETQYF. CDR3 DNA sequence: TGTGCCAGCAGTTCTTTTTTTGGACAGGTCCGGACCAGACAAGAGACCCAGTACTTC.

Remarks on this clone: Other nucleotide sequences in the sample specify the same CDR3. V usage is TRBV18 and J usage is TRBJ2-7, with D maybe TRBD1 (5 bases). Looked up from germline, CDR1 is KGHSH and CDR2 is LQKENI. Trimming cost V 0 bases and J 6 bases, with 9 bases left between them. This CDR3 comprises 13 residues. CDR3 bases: TGTGCCAGCTCACCACCGTCTAGGGGCGAGCAGTACTTC. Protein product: CASSPPSRGEQYF.

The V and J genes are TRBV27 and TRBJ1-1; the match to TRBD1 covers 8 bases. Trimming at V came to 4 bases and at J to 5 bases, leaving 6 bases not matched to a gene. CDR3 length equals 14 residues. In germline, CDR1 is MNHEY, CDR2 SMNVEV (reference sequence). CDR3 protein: CASSSGQVGTEAFF. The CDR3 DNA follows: TGTGCCAGCAGTTCGGGACAGGTCGGGACTGAAGCTTTCTTT.

The CDR3: CASERGPGTNEQFF. The CDR3, as DNA: TGCGCCAGCGAACGGGGGCCTGGGACCAATGAGCAGTTCTTC. V and J are TRBV5-1 and TRBJ2-1; the D call may be TRBD1 or TRBD2 (6 bases each). This CDR3 comprises 14 residues. Germline lookup yields CDR1 SGHRS and CDR2 YFSETQ. Trimming left V 7 bases short and J 6 bases short, with 17 bases between.

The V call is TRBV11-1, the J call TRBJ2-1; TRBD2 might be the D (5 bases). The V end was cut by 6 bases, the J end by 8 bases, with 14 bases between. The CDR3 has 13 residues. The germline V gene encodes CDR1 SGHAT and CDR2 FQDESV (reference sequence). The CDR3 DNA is TGTGCCAGCAGTATAGGACTCCCCGATGAGCAGTTCTTC. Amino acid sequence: CASSIGLPDEQFF.